What follows are 14 T cell receptor beta chains derived from one specimen sequenced in a study of cytomegalovirus exposure and HLA in healthy donors. Vbeta (60) and Jbeta (13) primers were used in the PCR. Repertoires were generated with immunoSEQ multiplex PCR, while TCRdb's copy carries only in-frame clones and drops some. Of some 170,000 clones in the sample, about 80% were seen once. Sequenced sample: PBMCs. The origin of the receptors is a middle-aged woman in good health and CMV-seronegative.

J is TRBJ1-2 and V is TRBV29-1, with 12 bases that match TRBD1. This CDR3 contains 16 residues. The germline gives CDR1 SQVTM, CDR2 ANQGSEA. Trimming cost V 4 bases and J 4 bases; bases outside gene matches: 10. The CDR3 DNA sequence: TGCAGCGTTGGTGGGACAGGGGGCGAATCCGGCTATGGCTACACCTTC. This codes for CSVGGTGGESGYGYTF.

This chain connects TRBV29-1 to TRBJ2-1, with 9 bases lining up with TRBD1. Germline CDR1 is SQVTM and CDR2 is ANQGSEA. This CDR3 is built from 14 residues. V was pared by 3 bases and J by 7 bases, with 7 bases of the junction left unmatched. Written as DNA, the CDR3 is TGCAGCGTTGAGAGGGACAGGGTGGTTAATGAGCAGTTCTTC. Translated: CSVERDRVVNEQFF.

This sequence joins TRBV19 and TRBJ2-1, with 8 positions matching TRBD2. This CDR3 is 15 amino acids long. The junction had 3 bases not matched to a gene; V was cut back by 5 bases and J by 0 bases. CDR1 and CDR2 (germline): LNHDA, SQIVND (reference sequence). CDR3 region: CASSLSGISYNEQFF. The CDR3 DNA follows: TGTGCCAGTAGTCTTAGCGGGATCTCCTACAATGAGCAGTTCTTC.

The chain joins TRBV25-1 to TRBJ1-5, with 9 bases matching TRBD1. CDR3 length: 15 residues. Germline loops: CDR1 MGHDK, CDR2 SYGVNS. Trimming at V came to 6 bases and at J to 1 base, leaving 4 bases not matched to a gene. CDR3 nucleotide sequence: TGTGCCAGCAGAACAGGGGGCGCGAGCAATCAGCCCCAGCATTTT. Its protein is CASRTGGASNQPQHF.

This chain joins TRBV6-5 and TRBJ2-5; D perhaps matches TRBD2 (6 bases). The germline V and J ends were trimmed by 0 bases and 5 bases, with 13 bases remaining between them. The CDR3 runs 15 residues. Germline V gene data show CDR1 as MNHEY and CDR2 as SVGAGI. DNA of the CDR3: TGTGCCAGCAGTTACTCGATTGCGGGACCCGAGACCCAGTACTTC. It encodes CASSYSIAGPETQYF.

The V and J genes are TRBV30 and TRBJ2-7; 9 nucleotides agree with TRBD2. Germline V lookup: CDR1 GTSNPN, CDR2 SVGIG (reference sequence). The CDR3 length is 15 residues. With 0 bases clipped from V and 5 bases from J, the junction kept 8 bases outside the gene matches. The CDR3 region is CAWSVRSSGKNEQYF. CDR3 nucleotide sequence: TGTGCCTGGAGTGTAAGGTCTAGCGGGAAAAACGAGCAGTACTTC.

The CDR3: CASSLWTGENEQFF. DNA for the CDR3: TGTGCCAGCAGCTTATGGACAGGGGAAAATGAGCAGTTCTTC. The chain recombines TRBV11-2 with TRBJ2-1; 9 bases agree with TRBD1. CDR1 is SGHAT and CDR2 is FQNNGV in the germline V gene. This CDR3 is built from 14 residues. V lost 2 bases to trimming and J lost 7 bases; unmatched junction nucleotides: 3.

The chain employs TRBV19 and TRBJ1-1; 7 bases agree with TRBD1. J gave up 6 bases and V 8 bases, and 15 bases lay outside the gene matches. The CDR3 sequence is 15 residues long. Per the germline V gene, CDR1 is LNHDA and CDR2 is SQIVND (reference sequence). The CDR3 reads CASWRDSGGSSEAFF. As DNA, the CDR3 is TGTGCCAGTTGGCGGGACAGCGGTGGGAGCTCTGAAGCTTTCTTT.

This clone was observed a handful of times. The chain couples TRBV5-6 to TRBJ2-3; D call uncertain. The V gene lost 3 bases and the J gene lost 0 bases, with 2 bases spanning the gap. Germline values: CDR1 SGHDT, CDR2 YYEEEE. The CDR3 has 12 amino acids. CDR3 DNA: TGTGCCAGCAGCTCTAGCACAGATACGCAGTATTTT. It codes for CASSSSTDTQYF.

This rearrangement joins TRBV6-1 to TRBJ1-5; D call uncertain. Trimming stripped 0 bases from V and 1 base from J, with 10 bases between. The germline V gene has CDR1 MNHNS and CDR2 SASEGT. This CDR3 region has 16 residues. CDR3 nucleotides: TGTGCCAGCAGTGAAGCGCTTACTCTGAGCAATCAGCCCCAGCATTTT. Residues: CASSEALTLSNQPQHF.

The count of this clone is one. CDR3 protein: CASSLGLAGGLETQYF. The CDR3 bases are TGCGCCAGCAGCTTGGGACTAGCGGGAGGGCTGGAGACCCAGTACTTC. This rearrangement joins TRBV5-1 to TRBJ2-5; TRBD2 matches 14 bases. The CDR3 runs 16 residues. V shed 0 bases, J shed 5 bases, and the junction held 3 bases outside the gene matches. The germline V gene has CDR1 SGHRS and CDR2 YFSETQ.

The chain joins TRBV2 to TRBJ2-5; 8 bases are shared with TRBD1. Germline loops: CDR1 SNHLY, CDR2 FYNNEI. CDR3 size: 15 residues. After removal of 8 bases from V and 1 base from J, the junction contained 9 bases not matched to a gene. This CDR3 is CASSRQDRAQETQYF. The CDR3 DNA reads TGTGCCAGCTCTCGACAGGACAGGGCCCAAGAGACCCAGTACTTC.

V gene TRBV6-5 combines with J gene TRBJ1-1; D remains unclear. Trimming pared 6 bases from V and 0 bases from J, leaving 8 bases between. The CDR3 has 13 amino acids. Germline V gene data show CDR1 as MNHEY and CDR2 as SVGAGI. CDR3 amino acids: CASRATMNTEAFF. Written as DNA, the CDR3 is TGTGCCAGCAGGGCGACAATGAACACTGAAGCTTTCTTT.

The chain couples TRBV4-2 to TRBJ1-5, with D unclear. Trimming left V 1 base short and J 2 bases short, with 9 bases between. The CDR3 length is 15 residues. Germline CDR1 is LGHNA and CDR2 is YNFKEQ. The chain's CDR3 is CASSQVPGGNQPQHF. The CDR3 DNA reads as TGTGCCAGCAGCCAAGTGCCCGGGGGCAATCAGCCCCAGCATTTT.